This T cell receptor (beta chain) was found in a study of human T cells and chemical hapten exposure (dated by TCRdb to the early 2020s). In the study overall: For sensitization, 2% DPC in acetone was applied to a 2 cm by 2 cm area of upper inner arm skin. Patients additionally received weekly therapeutic DPC doses to the scalp throughout the approximately 25-week study period. Patch testing on the upper back used Finn chambers containing 0.01% DPC, with scoring done after 6 days according to International Contact Dermatitis Research Group standards. The patient cohort, mostly female, included alopecia areata with under or over 50% scalp involvement, alopecia totalis and alopecia universalis. Libraries were combined into a pool for sequencing, and differences in TCR yield between samples came mainly from small differences in library volumes within the pool. This study followed changes in the peripheral blood TCR repertoire in vivo during primary and secondary sensitization of alopecia patients to the hapten diphenylcyclopropenone (DPC). Blood samples were taken from patients before sensitization (week 0) and at 2, 6 and about 24 weeks after DPC sensitization. About 29 alopecia patients gave blood for TCR sequencing at one to four time points (pre-sensitization, 2, 6 and 24 weeks). The paper's findings and limits, for the study overall: Compared with pre-sensitization or healthy control sets, expanded TCRs formed significantly more large CDR3 similarity clusters, which is consistent with antigen-driven responses. No change with DPC sensitization was found in the number of TCRs above 1 in 1000 frequency, and no evidence of global repertoire structure alterations was found. All patients had alopecia, a presumed autoimmune disease, so their immune response might differ from that of healthy individuals. Repeated subsampling changed both the strength of the expansion versus patch-test correlation and the threshold at which the correlation became significant. Patch test score correlated positively with the number of PT1 expanded TCRs, reaching significance at thresholds 8, 16 and 32 but not at 4.

The sample holds many counts of this clonotype. Its antigen specificity is not known. Nothing much larger sits one base from this clone, and base qualities are not available. What this sample's time point label stands for: pre-sensitization, week 0. Sample treatment or condition, as interpreted from the label and publication: therapeutic diphenylcyclopropenone sensitization with weekly scalp DPC. Blood at each patch-test visit was drawn before the patch test was applied. Patients were eligible if aged 18 to 70, diagnosed with alopecia and judged suitable for DPC therapy, and pregnant patients were excluded. Total RNA was extracted from unfractionated whole blood that had been collected in Tempus Blood RNA tubes. Relative to germline, V is missing 6 bases and J is missing 0 bases, with 5 bases of the junction outside any gene match. CDR1 MNHEY and CDR2 SVGAGI were looked up in the germline V gene. Inclusive of the bounding cysteine and phenylalanine, the CDR3 is 15 residues long. Only CDR3 DNA remains: 45 bases, in frame from the first base.

Library preparation employed RACE. These reads were obtained on a NextSeq 500. Library preparation attached unique molecular identifiers to individual cDNA molecules for quantitative, reproducible TCR counting. For every blood RNA sample, sequencing covered both the TCR alpha and TCR beta chains. Under the source paper's analysis protocol: Samples had a median of roughly 100,000 TCRs, with a range from about 23,224 to 700,000. The Decombinator software suite was used to annotate the V, J and CDR3 of the TCR reads. To make PS versus PT1 abundance plots, every sample was subsampled to the same number of TCRs (28,000). Expanded TCRs were defined as absent before sensitization and observed at least eight times at the 2-week time point. TCRdb reran the public reads through fastp at Q25 and MiXCR, keeping productive beta chains. Identical CDR3 protein sequences are pooled into one entry, listed with their most common genes and DNA. The V and J calls were determined by TCRdb, not by the authors. The sample contains some 360,000 distinct CDR3 sequences, 5.1% of them found a single time. The top ten constitute just over 2.5% of the sample.

The clonotype was recovered from a woman aged 45-65 years with alopecia areata. Some clones in this sample may be carry-over from other donors' samples. The chain is encoded by TRBV6-5 joined to TRBJ2-3, with 8 junctional bases fitting TRBD2. The sequencing used whole blood, collected in connection with sensitization to the hapten diphenylcyclopropenone (DPC). The CDR3: CASSRSGGSTDTQYF. The nucleotide sequence reads TGTGCCAGCAGCCGCAGCGGGGGTAGCACAGATACGCAGTATTTT.